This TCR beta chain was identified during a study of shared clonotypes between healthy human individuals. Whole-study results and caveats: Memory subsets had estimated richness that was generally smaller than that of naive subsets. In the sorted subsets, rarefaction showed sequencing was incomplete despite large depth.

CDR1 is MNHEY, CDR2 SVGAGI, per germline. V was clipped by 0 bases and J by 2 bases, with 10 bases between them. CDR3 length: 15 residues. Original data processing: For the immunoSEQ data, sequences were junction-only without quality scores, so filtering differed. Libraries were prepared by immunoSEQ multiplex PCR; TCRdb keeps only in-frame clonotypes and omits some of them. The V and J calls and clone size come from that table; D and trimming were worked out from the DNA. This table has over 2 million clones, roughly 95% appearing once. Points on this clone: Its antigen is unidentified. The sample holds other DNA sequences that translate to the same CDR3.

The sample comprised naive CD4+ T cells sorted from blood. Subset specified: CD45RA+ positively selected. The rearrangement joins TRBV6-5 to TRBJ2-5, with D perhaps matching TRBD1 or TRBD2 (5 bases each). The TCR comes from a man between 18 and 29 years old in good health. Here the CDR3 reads CASSYSGTGQETQYF. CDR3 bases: TGTGCCAGCAGTTACTCGGGGACGGGACAAGAGACCCAGTACTTC.